Described below is a single T cell receptor (beta chain) sequence and its context. RNA transcripts served as the template for amplifying TCR beta CDR3 regions. During a first-round RT-PCR of the TCR CDR3, the HTBI primer set was used. From the multiplex PCR reads, TCRdb called clonotypes with MiXCR, one entry per CDR3 protein. The sample comprises 250,000 to 350,000 distinct CDR3 sequences, about 20% of which are singletons, and 50% to 75% rests with the top ten. This CDR3 has 14 residues. Trimming removed 5 bases from V and 5 bases from J; junction bases left unmatched: 5. Germline CDR1 reads MNHNS; CDR2 reads SASEGT. The data originate from a study of T cells in Graves' hyperthyroidism and ophthalmopathy.

Sequencing was performed on blood. The chain carries TRBV6-1 and TRBJ1-5; 8 bases agree with TRBD1. The receptor's source is a man aged 25-45 years with Graves' ophthalmopathy. The CDR3 DNA is TGTGCCAGCAGTCCTGGACAGGGCCATCAGCCCCAGCATTTT. Translated: CASSPGQGHQPQHF.